Below are 32 T cell receptor beta chains sequenced from a single sample in a study of T-cell reconstitution after alpha-beta-depleted transplantation in children. The TCRbeta library incorporated unique molecular identifiers. TCRdb passed the PCR reads through MiXCR, listing each CDR3 protein once. The data contain about 17,000 distinct CDR3 sequences, over 5% of them singletons. Specimen: PBMCs, collected before TCRalphabeta/CD19-depleted stem cell transplant. Source of these receptors: a boy under 18 with acute lymphoblastic leukemia, due to receive a stem cell transplant.

This clonotype has a count of ten or more. V and J are TRBV7-3 and TRBJ2-1; 9 positions agree with TRBD2. This CDR3 comprises 14 residues. Per the germline V gene, CDR1 is SGHTA and CDR2 is FQGTGA. With V trimmed by 2 bases and J by 10 bases, 6 bases remained unmatched. CDR3 loop: CASSLLAGRGEQFF. In DNA form, the CDR3 reads TGTGCCAGCAGCTTACTAGCGGGAAGGGGGGAGCAGTTCTTC.

This clonotype showed up many times. The chain is built from TRBV6-6 and TRBJ1-1; D may be TRBD1 (5 bases). There are 13 residues in the CDR3. Germline V CDR1 and CDR2: MNHNY, SVGAGI (reference sequence). Trimming shortened V by 4 bases and J by 1 base, and 7 bases separated the two germline ends. The CDR3 protein is CASSWGWNTEAFF. CDR3 coding DNA: TGTGCCAGCAGTTGGGGGTGGAACACTGAAGCTTTCTTT.

This clonotype was picked up many times. This sequence joins TRBV28 and TRBJ2-3; D is unclear. The CDR3 totals 13 residues. CDR1 MDHEN and CDR2 SYDVKM come from the germline V gene. Trimming took off 5 bases at V and 0 bases at J, with 6 bases between the two ends. This CDR3 is CASSLTSTDTQYF. The CDR3 nucleotides are TGTGCCAGCAGTCTTACCAGCACAGATACGCAGTATTTT.

Ten or more counts support this clonotype. The CDR3 nucleotides are TGTGCCAGCTCACCACGAGCTACCTTGAACACTGAAGCTTTCTTT. As protein: CASSPRATLNTEAFF. This chain connects TRBV18 to TRBJ1-1; D remains ambiguous. Trimming shortened V by 1 base and J by 0 bases, and 9 bases separated the two germline ends. Per the germline V gene, CDR1 is KGHSH and CDR2 is LQKENI. The CDR3 covers 15 residues.

This clonotype was counted many times. This chain uses TRBV5-6 with TRBJ2-1, with D possibly being TRBD1 or TRBD2 (5 bases each). The CDR3 has 9 amino acids. Germline V gives CDR1 SGHDT, CDR2 YYEEEE. Trimming removed 7 bases at V and 9 bases at J, with 5 bases between. The CDR3 DNA follows: TGTGCCAGCGGGGGTGAGCAGTTCTTC. Translated: CASGGEQFF.

This clonotype was seen repeatedly, ten times or more. This rearrangement joins TRBV7-2 to TRBJ2-1; TRBD1 agrees at 8 bases. J gave up 3 bases and V 4 bases, and 8 bases lay outside the gene matches. Germline V gene sequence: CDR1 SGHTA, CDR2 FQGNSA. This CDR3 comprises 16 residues. CDR3 in amino acids: CASSSQGALGYNEQFF. CDR3 coding DNA: TGTGCCAGCAGCTCGCAGGGGGCCCTAGGCTACAATGAGCAGTTCTTC. Supplemented by reference TRBV7-2 and TRBJ2-1, the full variable domain reads GAGVSQSPSNKVTEKGKDVELRCDPISGHTALYWYRQSLGQGLEFLIYFQGNSAPDKSGLPSDRFSAERTGGSVSTLTIQRTQQEDSAVYLCASSSQGALGYNEQFFGPGTRLTVL.

The sample holds many counts of this clonotype. The rearrangement uses TRBV20-1 and TRBJ2-5, with 7 bases that match TRBD2. J was trimmed by 5 bases and V by 6 bases; bases with no gene match: 6. CDR3 length: 12 amino acids. Germline V gene sequence: CDR1 DFQATT, CDR2 SNEGSKA (reference sequence). CDR3 sequence: CSAIPGGETQYF. CDR3 DNA sequence: TGCAGTGCAATCCCCGGGGGGGAGACCCAGTACTTC.

The chain joins TRBV20-1 to TRBJ1-4; maybe TRBD1 (6 bases). This CDR3 region has 15 residues. In germline, CDR1 is DFQATT, CDR2 SNEGSKA (reference sequence). The CDR3 protein is CCGGQAAAANEKLFF. The CDR3 DNA is TGCTGCGGGGGCCAGGCTGCGGCGGCTAATGAAAAACTGTTTTTT.

This clonotype was seen repeatedly, ten times or more. The chain has TRBV5-1 and TRBJ2-5; D tentatively fits TRBD1 or TRBD2 (5 bases each). CDR3 length: 14 amino acids. The germline V and J ends were trimmed by 3 bases and 1 base, with 10 bases remaining between them. The germline CDR1 and CDR2 sequences are SGHRS and YFSETQ. The CDR3 coding sequence is TGCGCCAGCAGCTGGAAGGGACCCCAAGAGACCCAGTACTTC. Protein: CASSWKGPQETQYF.

In its sample, this clonotype ranks as medium-sized. This chain connects TRBV29-1 to TRBJ2-2, with TRBD1 matching over 7 bases. The CDR3 length is 15 residues. With V trimmed by 7 bases and J by 4 bases, 12 bases remained unmatched. CDR1 is SQVTM, CDR2 ANQGSEA, per germline. CDR3 residues: CSAKPGGRFTGELFF. For the CDR3, the DNA is TGCAGCGCCAAACCAGGGGGTCGTTTCACCGGGGAGCTGTTTTTT.

V gene TRBV19 combines with J gene TRBJ2-7, with TRBD1 as a possible D gene (6 bases). Germline CDR1 and CDR2: LNHDA and SQIVND (reference sequence). V was cut by 11 bases and J by 2 bases, with 16 bases left in between. CDR3 size: 13 residues. The CDR3 is CAPNNRAPYEQYF. The CDR3 DNA reads as TGTGCCCCCAATAACAGGGCCCCCTACGAGCAGTACTTC. The full variable domain, completed using reference TRBV19 and TRBJ2-7, is DGGITQSPKYLFRKEGQNVTLSCEQNLNHDAMYWYRQDPGQGLRLIYYSQIVNDFQKGDIAEGYSVSREKKESFPLTVTSAQKNPTAFYLCAPNNRAPYEQYFGPGTRLTVT.

This clonotype was found many times. This sequence may be a read error, since a much larger clone differs from it by one base. The rearrangement uses TRBV20-1 and TRBJ2-7, with TRBD2 matching over 10 bases. This CDR3 comprises 16 residues. The germline gives CDR1 DFQATT, CDR2 SNEGSKA (reference sequence). This CDR3 is CCARDVSGGSSYEQYF. CDR3 bases: TGCTGTGCTAGAGATGTTAGCGGGGGGTCTTCCTACGAGCAGTACTTC.

This clonotype was counted ten times or more. DNA for the CDR3: TGCGCCAGCAGCCCGCTCGCTGGGGCCAACGTCCTGACTTTC. Its protein product is CASSPLAGANVLTF. The J gene is TRBJ2-6, the V gene TRBV5-1; D not certain. Germline V CDR1 and CDR2: SGHRS, YFSETQ. The V end was cut by 4 bases, the J end by 2 bases, with 7 bases between. The CDR3 runs 14 residues.

This clonotype was observed many times. The rearrangement joins TRBV19 to TRBJ2-1; TRBD2 matches at 13 bases. Per the germline V gene, CDR1 is LNHDA and CDR2 is SQIVND (reference sequence). The CDR3 is made up of 15 amino acids. J was trimmed by 7 bases and V by 5 bases; bases with no gene match: 5. The CDR3 sequence is CASSGLAGVGNEQFF. The CDR3 region has the DNA TGTGCCAGTAGTGGACTAGCGGGAGTGGGGAATGAGCAGTTCTTC.

This clonotype is judged medium-sized (0.01 to 0.1%). The gene calls are TRBV18 and TRBJ2-5; 10 bases map to TRBD1. Germline assignment: CDR1 KGHSH and CDR2 LQKENI. The CDR3 spans 13 residues. With 3 bases clipped from V and 5 bases from J, the junction kept 0 bases outside the gene matches. The CDR3 sequence: CASSPGQGETQYF. The CDR3 coding sequence is TGTGCCAGCTCACCGGGACAGGGGGAGACCCAGTACTTC.

There are many counts of this clonotype. The chain joins TRBV19 to TRBJ1-5, with 7 bases that match TRBD1. Looked up from germline, CDR1 is LNHDA and CDR2 is SQIVND (reference sequence). V was clipped by 3 bases and J by 7 bases; unmatched bases: 6. The CDR3 sequence is 14 residues long. The CDR3 is CASSIGTVGQPQHF. The CDR3 DNA reads as TGTGCCAGTAGTATCGGGACAGTTGGGCAGCCCCAGCATTTT.

This clonotype has a count of ten or more. The chain has TRBV30 and TRBJ1-3, with D uncertain. Germline V gives CDR1 GTSNPN, CDR2 SVGIG (reference sequence). This CDR3 region has 13 residues. The germline V and J ends were trimmed by 0 bases and 2 bases, with 5 bases remaining between them. The chain's CDR3 is CAWSVLTGNTIYF. CDR3 DNA sequence: TGTGCCTGGAGTGTACTGACTGGAAACACCATATATTTT.

This clonotype was picked up many times. V and J are TRBV7-2 and TRBJ1-4; D gene unclear. This CDR3 is 15 amino acids long. From germline, CDR1 is SGHTA and CDR2 FQGNSA. The V end was cut by 2 bases, the J end by 8 bases, with 15 bases between. This CDR3 reads CASSLMATSAEKLFF. The CDR3 region has the DNA TGTGCCAGCAGCTTAATGGCAACATCCGCCGAAAAACTGTTTTTT.

This clonotype was detected many times. The chain joins TRBV20-1 to TRBJ2-1, with D perhaps matching TRBD1 (6 bases). Germline values: CDR1 DFQATT, CDR2 SNEGSKA (reference sequence). Trimming left V 5 bases short and J 2 bases short, with 16 bases between. The CDR3 runs to 15 residues. CDR3 amino acids: CSAPGTPFAYNEQFF. The CDR3 nucleotides are TGCAGTGCTCCCGGGACACCTTTCGCCTACAATGAGCAGTTCTTC.

There are many counts of this clonotype. V is TRBV20-1 and J is TRBJ2-7; D unresolved. The germline V gene has CDR1 DFQATT and CDR2 SNEGSKA (reference sequence). This CDR3 comprises 12 residues. The V end was cut by 3 bases, the J end by 1 base, with 7 bases between. CDR3 DNA: TGCAGTGCTAGTACTGGATCCTACGAGCAGTACTTC. It codes for CSASTGSYEQYF.

The sample holds many counts of this clonotype. The chain is built from TRBV6-2 or TRBV6-3 and TRBJ2-5; TRBD2 agrees at 12 bases. CDR1 and CDR2 (germline): MNHEY, SVGEGT. The CDR3 contains 17 residues. Trimming took 5 bases from V and 5 from J; bases not matched to a gene: 12. CDR3 DNA: TGTGCCAGCAGTGGATTGACTAGCGGGAGTTTTTATGAGACCCAGTACTTC. Amino acid sequence: CASSGLTSGSFYETQYF.

This clonotype occurred many times. V usage is TRBV18 and J usage is TRBJ1-5, with D unresolved. The germline V and J ends were trimmed by 3 bases and 7 bases, with 10 bases remaining between them. Germline assignment: CDR1 KGHSH and CDR2 LQKENI. The CDR3 length is 13 residues. CDR3 loop: CASSPDGVQPQHF. The CDR3 DNA reads as TGTGCCAGCTCACCCGATGGGGTACAGCCCCAGCATTTT.

This clonotype is medium-sized (0.01 to 0.1%) in the sample. The chain carries TRBV12-3 or TRBV12-4 and TRBJ1-1, with TRBD1 identical over 7 bases. Unmatched junction bases numbered 5, after V lost 6 bases and J lost 1 base. CDR3 length: 14 residues. Written as DNA, the CDR3 is TGTGCCAGCAGCCTGGGACAGCGGAACACTGAAGCTTTCTTT. This translates into CASSLGQRNTEAFF.

At least ten counts were recorded for this clonotype. V is TRBV11-2 and J is TRBJ2-3; 7 bases are shared with TRBD2. Trimming cost V 5 bases and J 8 bases; bases outside gene matches: 4. There are 12 residues in the CDR3. CDR1 is SGHAT, CDR2 FQNNGV, per germline. CDR3 loop: CASSPPGGTQYF. The CDR3 region has the DNA TGTGCCAGCAGCCCTCCGGGAGGTACGCAGTATTTT. Full variable domain (missing parts from reference TRBV11-2 and TRBJ2-3): EAGVAQSPRYKIIEKRQSVAFWCNPISGHATLYWYQQILGQGPKLLIQFQNNGVVDDSQLPKDRFSAERLKGVDSTLKIQPAKLEDSAVYLCASSPPGGTQYFGPGTRLTVL.

This clonotype occurred many times. This CDR3 reads CASSETPGLAEFEQFF. DNA of the CDR3: TGTGCCAGCAGTGAAACCCCGGGACTAGCGGAATTTGAGCAGTTCTTC. The chain joins TRBV2 to TRBJ2-1; 11 bases match TRBD2. Germline trimming cut 2 bases from V and 9 bases from J; bases unmatched to any gene: 9. The germline CDR1 and CDR2 sequences are SNHLY and FYNNEI. The CDR3 is made up of 16 amino acids.

This clonotype was recorded many times. This sequence joins TRBV27 and TRBJ2-1; D perhaps matches TRBD2 (5 bases). In germline, CDR1 is MNHEY, CDR2 SMNVEV (reference sequence). V lost 7 bases, J lost 9 bases, and 16 bases lay in between. The CDR3 is 13 amino acids. CDR3 nucleotides: TGTGCCAGCACCCTACTAGGGTCGGGTGAGCAGTTCTTC. Translated, it gives CASTLLGSGEQFF.

This clonotype was detected ten times or more. The chain links TRBV4-3 to TRBJ1-5, with D hard to call. Trimming pared 0 bases from V and 10 bases from J, leaving 7 bases between. The germline gives CDR1 LGHNA, CDR2 YSLEER. The CDR3 extends over 12 amino acids. CDR3 in DNA: TGCGCCAGCAGCCAAGAGGCCGAACCCCAGCATTTT. Protein product: CASSQEAEPQHF.

This clonotype has at least ten counts. V is TRBV7-2 and J is TRBJ2-7; 9 nucleotides match TRBD2. This CDR3 region has 14 residues. After removal of 3 bases from V and 4 bases from J, the junction contained 4 bases not matched to a gene. In germline, CDR1 is SGHTA, CDR2 FQGNSA. For the CDR3, the DNA is TGTGCCAGCAGCTTCTTAGCGGGAGTTTACGAGCAGTACTTC. Translating gives CASSFLAGVYEQYF.

This clonotype has a count of ten or more. The V gene is TRBV7-2, the J gene TRBJ2-7, with 12 nucleotides matching TRBD2. The germline CDR1 and CDR2 sequences are SGHTA and FQGNSA. V shed 3 bases, J shed 5 bases, and the junction held 8 bases outside the gene matches. The CDR3 contains 16 residues. CDR3 protein: CASSFSGLAGLDEQYF. The CDR3, as DNA: TGTGCCAGCAGCTTTTCCGGACTAGCGGGATTAGACGAGCAGTACTTC.

This clonotype came up many times. V gene TRBV15 combines with J gene TRBJ1-1; maybe TRBD1 (6 bases). Germline V gives CDR1 LNHNV, CDR2 YYDKDF (reference sequence). The CDR3 totals 14 residues. The germline V and J ends were trimmed by 3 bases and 2 bases, with 10 bases remaining between them. CDR3 nucleotide sequence: TGTGCCACCAGCAGTTTACAGGGAAACACTGAAGCTTTCTTT. Translating it yields CATSSLQGNTEAFF.

Ten or more counts support this clonotype. CDR3 amino acids: CASSMGQFGFF. The DNA of the CDR3 is TGTGCCAGTAGCATGGGCCAGTTCGGCTTCTTT. The chain combines TRBV19 with TRBJ1-1; D remains ambiguous. The V gene lost 6 bases and the J gene lost 14 bases, with 16 bases spanning the gap. This CDR3 contains 11 residues. Germline CDR1 and CDR2: LNHDA and SQIVND (reference sequence).

J is TRBJ1-6 and V is TRBV20-1, with D possibly being TRBD1 (5 bases). Looked up from germline, CDR1 is DFQATT and CDR2 is SNEGSKA (reference sequence). This CDR3 comprises 17 residues. In DNA form, the CDR3 reads TGCTGCGCCTGGGGCCATGGGGCGAACTCCTATAATTCACCCCTCCACTTT. Protein: CCAWGHGANSYNSPLHF.